The present T cell receptor (beta chain) was sequenced within a study of blood T cells in healthy people across ages. Overall study results and limits: Naive and antigen-experienced cells were not separated, limiting conclusive comparison. Correlation between TCR beta diversity and naive T cell percentage was strong. Fewer expanded clones and more diversity marked long-lived versus aged donors. CMV status of donors was not determined, possibly confounding expanded clonotype changes.

Remarks on this clonotype: What it binds is unknown.

Sample-barcoded 5' priming and a J-beta primer mix drove a second PCR of roughly 7 to 11 cycles. TCRdb ran MiXCR on the 5' RACE reads and lists one entry per CDR3 protein. The table lists 1.6 million or so distinct CDR3 sequences, approximately 32% of them singletons, with approximately 11% in the top ten. Germline assignment: CDR1 SNHLY and CDR2 FYNNEI. This CDR3 is built from 11 residues. This sequence was found in a woman aged 30 to 39 in good health. The sample taken for sequencing was blood. The chain links TRBV2 to TRBJ2-7; no reliable D call. The J call may not be correct, given that the DNA end is closer to TRBJ2-5. Written as DNA, the CDR3 is TGTGCCAGCGCGTTGGGCGAGACCCAGTACTTC. It encodes CASALGETQYF.